These 29 T cell receptor beta chains share one sample of origin, sequenced in a study of CD8+ T cells in alopecia areata. In each case, RNA was isolated and then reverse transcribed into cDNA as the sequencing template. Clones were read by immunoSEQ multiplex PCR, and TCRdb kept only the in-frame ones, dropping some. The sample includes 200,000 to 250,000 clones, 55% to 70% seen only once; the top ten take around 3.9%. Treatment reported: oral pan-JAK inhibitor, 5-10 mg twice daily. The sample consisted of CD4+ T cells sorted from blood, taken at week 4, from a patient treated with tofacitinib. The receptor source for this set is a human donor with alopecia areata.

As regards this clone: The sample carries other DNA sequences with the same CDR3. The chain recombines TRBV18 with TRBJ1-1; D remains unclear. In germline, CDR1 is KGHSH, CDR2 LQKENI. The V gene lost 1 base and the J gene lost 6 bases, with 9 bases spanning the gap. The length of the CDR3 is 13 residues. CDR3 DNA sequence: TGTGCCAGCTCACCACTCAGTGGGTCTGAAGCTTTCTTT. Its protein is CASSPLSGSEAFF.

J is TRBJ2-7 and V is TRBV29-1; 10 nucleotides line up with TRBD2. Germline V gives CDR1 SQVTM, CDR2 ANQGSEA. V gave up 4 bases and J gave up 4 bases; unmatched junction bases: 4. The CDR3 covers 13 residues. The CDR3 protein is CSVGGSGGYEQYF. DNA for the CDR3: TGCAGCGTTGGTGGTAGCGGGGGGTACGAGCAGTACTTC.

Of note for this clone: Other DNA sequences within the sample encode an identical CDR3. This chain connects TRBV6-5 to TRBJ2-2; D is unclear. CDR1 MNHEY and CDR2 SVGAGI come from the germline V gene. V was clipped by 6 bases and J by 1 base, with 3 bases between them. The CDR3 extends over 12 amino acids. CDR3 in DNA: TGTGCCAGCAGAAAGAACACCGGGGAGCTGTTTTTT. This sequence encodes CASRKNTGELFF.

With regard to this clone: Other DNA sequences in this sample translate to the same CDR3. This chain uses TRBV15 with TRBJ2-7, with D unclear. Trimming shortened V by 1 base and J by 3 bases, and 4 bases separated the two germline ends. The CDR3 length is 12 residues. Germline V lookup: CDR1 LNHNV, CDR2 YYDKDF (reference sequence). CDR3 sequence: CATSRGSYEQYF. The CDR3 region has the DNA TGTGCCACCAGCAGAGGCAGCTACGAGCAGTACTTC.

This chain joins TRBV4-3 and TRBJ1-5; D gene uncertain. This CDR3 comprises 15 residues. Germline-derived CDR1 and CDR2 are LGHNA and YSLEER. V lost 2 bases to trimming and J lost 0 bases, with 8 bases between them. The CDR3 is CASSQRHDSNQPQHF. CDR3 bases: TGCGCCAGCAGCCAACGGCACGATAGCAATCAGCCCCAGCATTTT.

The chain has TRBV29-1 and TRBJ2-5, with D hard to call. Germline assignment: CDR1 SQVTM and CDR2 ANQGSEA. V lost 5 bases and J 5 bases, leaving 12 bases between the germline ends. The CDR3 is 12 amino acids. The CDR3 protein is CSVIDLGETQYF. The CDR3 bases are TGCAGCGTTATTGACCTAGGGGAGACCCAGTACTTC.

The CDR3 DNA reads as TGCAGCGTCGGACAGGATCCTAAGGCAGATACGCAGTATTTT. This translates into CSVGQDPKADTQYF. V usage is TRBV29-1 and J usage is TRBJ2-3; TRBD1 agrees at 7 bases. V gave up 6 bases and J gave up 4 bases; unmatched junction bases: 10. CDR1 is SQVTM, CDR2 ANQGSEA, per germline. The CDR3 runs 14 residues.

A few counts support this clone. J is TRBJ2-3 and V is TRBV7-6; 8 bases agree with TRBD2. Trimming took 2 bases from V and 1 from J; bases not matched to a gene: 8. This CDR3 region has 17 residues. Germline loops: CDR1 SGHVS, CDR2 FNYEAQ. CDR3 amino acids: CASSLTPGGGRTDTQYF. In nucleotides, the CDR3 is TGTGCCAGCAGCTTAACGCCAGGCGGGGGGCGCACAGATACGCAGTATTTT.

The chain recombines TRBV7-9 with TRBJ1-1, with a possible D match to TRBD1 (5 bases). With 0 bases removed from V and 5 bases from J, the gap between germline ends came to 13 bases. CDR1 is SEHNR, CDR2 FQNEAQ, per germline (reference sequence). This CDR3 comprises 15 residues. CDR3 sequence (DNA): TGTGCCAGCAGCTTAGCAGGGGCGGGTGATACTGAAGCTTTCTTT. It yields the protein CASSLAGAGDTEAFF.

This clone occurred a few times. This chain links TRBV12-5 with TRBJ2-6; D is possibly TRBD1 (5 bases). Trimming left V 8 bases short and J 1 base short, with 6 bases between. CDR3 size: 13 residues. The germline gives CDR1 LGHNT, CDR2 FRNRAP. The DNA of the CDR3 is TGTGCTAGTTCAGGGTCTGGGGCCAACGTCCTGACTTTC. Amino acids: CASSGSGANVLTF.

This clone was observed a few times. This sequence joins TRBV30 and TRBJ1-1, with D perhaps TRBD1 (5 bases). CDR3 length equals 13 residues. Per the germline V gene, CDR1 is GTSNPN and CDR2 is SVGIG (reference sequence). V dropped 4 bases and J dropped 4 bases, with 13 bases sitting between them. The CDR3 region is CAWTMGRGTEAFF. Written as DNA, the CDR3 is TGTGCCTGGACGATGGGAAGGGGCACTGAAGCTTTCTTT.

The CDR3 nucleotides are TGTGCCATCAGCCCCGACAGGGTTTTAACCTTC. Translated: CAISPDRVLTF. The chain joins TRBV10-3 to TRBJ1-2, with 7 positions matching TRBD1. With V trimmed by 6 bases and J by 14 bases, 9 bases remained unmatched. The germline gives CDR1 ENHRY, CDR2 SYGVKD. The CDR3 sequence is 11 residues long.

The chain joins TRBV11-2 to TRBJ2-1; 10 bases are shared with TRBD1. CDR3 length equals 16 residues. Per germline, CDR1 SGHAT and CDR2 FQNNGV. The junction had 4 bases not matched to a gene; V was cut back by 5 bases and J by 0 bases. DNA of the CDR3: TGTGCCAGCAGCCCGACAGGGGGCGACTCCTACAATGAGCAGTTCTTC. Protein: CASSPTGGDSYNEQFF.

The chain recombines TRBV4-3 with TRBJ1-2, with unresolved D. The CDR3 runs 12 residues. CDR1 and CDR2 (germline): LGHNA, YSLEER. Trimming took off 2 bases at V and 8 bases at J, with 9 bases between the two ends. The CDR3 region is CASSQKGGGYTF. CDR3 nucleotides: TGCGCCAGCAGCCAAAAGGGTGGAGGCTACACCTTC.

V is TRBV7-9 and J is TRBJ2-3; the D gene is possibly TRBD2 (5 bases). The V and J ends lost 6 bases and 3 bases respectively, with 10 bases between them. Germline V lookup: CDR1 SEHNR, CDR2 FQNEAQ (reference sequence). The CDR3 is 13 residues long. CDR3 nucleotides: TGTGCCAGCAGAGGAGGAGGAACAGATACGCAGTATTTT. Its protein product is CASRGGGTDTQYF.

As regards this clone: The same CDR3 can be traced to other DNA sequences in this sample. The rearrangement links TRBV7-9 to TRBJ1-2, with a possible D match to TRBD1 (5 bases). The CDR3 is made up of 13 amino acids. Per germline, CDR1 SEHNR and CDR2 FQNEAQ (reference sequence). V was clipped by 3 bases and J by 2 bases, with 7 bases between them. The CDR3 sequence is CASSFGANYGYTF. The CDR3 DNA sequence: TGTGCCAGCAGCTTCGGGGCCAACTATGGCTACACCTTC.

The rearrangement links TRBV2 to TRBJ2-1; possibly TRBD2 for D (7 bases). V dropped 4 bases and J dropped 2 bases, with 12 bases sitting between them. The germline V gene has CDR1 SNHLY and CDR2 FYNNEI. This CDR3 has 15 residues. In DNA form, the CDR3 reads TGTGCCAGCAGTGGAGGGGGGGGCCCCTACAATGAGCAGTTCTTC. This sequence encodes CASSGGGGPYNEQFF.

This rearrangement joins TRBV29-1 to TRBJ2-7; a weak D match, TRBD1 (6 bases). The germline gives CDR1 SQVTM, CDR2 ANQGSEA. This CDR3 has 11 residues. Trimming stripped 0 bases from V and 9 bases from J, with 9 bases between. The CDR3, as DNA: TGCAGCGTTGAAGAGGGGGCTGGGCAGTACTTC. Protein: CSVEEGAGQYF.

This chain connects TRBV5-1 to TRBJ2-3, with D perhaps given as TRBD1 or TRBD2 (5 bases each). Germline loops: CDR1 SGHRS, CDR2 YFSETQ. V gave up 3 bases and J gave up 2 bases, with 16 bases separating them. The CDR3 has 16 residues. CDR3 nucleotides: TGCGCCAGCAGCTCCGGGACGGGGTCTAACACAGATACGCAGTATTTT. Translating gives CASSSGTGSNTDTQYF.

The chain combines TRBV7-9 with TRBJ1-1; the D is unclear. CDR3 size: 13 residues. Trimming pared 6 bases from V and 4 bases from J, leaving 12 bases between. In germline, CDR1 is SEHNR, CDR2 FQNEAQ (reference sequence). The CDR3 here is CASRTLAATEAFF. In DNA, the CDR3 is TGTGCCAGCAGAACTCTGGCCGCCACTGAAGCTTTCTTT. The variable domain in full, completed from reference TRBV7-9 and TRBJ1-1, reads DTGVSQNPRHKITKRGQNVTFRCDPISEHNRLYWYRQTLGQGPEFLTYFQNEAQLEKSRLLSDRFSAERPKGSFSTLEIQRTEQGDSAMYLCASRTLAATEAFFGQGTRLTVV.

The J gene is TRBJ2-3, the V gene TRBV11-2; 7 nucleotides agree with TRBD2. CDR3 length equals 12 residues. The V gene's germline CDR1 is SGHAT and CDR2 FQNNGV. V dropped 5 bases and J dropped 8; count of bases not matched to a gene: 4. The CDR3 sequence is CASSHPGGTQYF. CDR3 bases: TGTGCCAGCAGCCACCCGGGGGGTACGCAGTATTTT. The whole variable domain, filled in from reference TRBV11-2 and TRBJ2-3, reads EAGVAQSPRYKIIEKRQSVAFWCNPISGHATLYWYQQILGQGPKLLIQFQNNGVVDDSQLPKDRFSAERLKGVDSTLKIQPAKLEDSAVYLCASSHPGGTQYFGPGTRLTVL.

V usage is TRBV5-1 and J usage is TRBJ1-2, with TRBD1 identical over 8 bases. The CDR3 covers 16 residues. The germline gives CDR1 SGHRS, CDR2 YFSETQ. V lost 4 bases, J lost 2 bases, and 10 bases stayed unmatched. The CDR3 DNA reads as TGCGCCAGCAGCCCGTTGACAGGGGAAGGGAACTATGGCTACACCTTC. This translates into CASSPLTGEGNYGYTF.

This clone was counted a few times. CDR3: CASSESWTGDTEAFF. As DNA, the CDR3 is TGTGCCAGCAGTGAATCTTGGACAGGGGACACTGAAGCTTTCTTT. V usage is TRBV25-1 and J usage is TRBJ1-1; 9 bases fit TRBD1. The junction had 3 bases not matched to a gene; V was cut back by 1 base and J by 3 bases. Germline V gene sequence: CDR1 MGHDK, CDR2 SYGVNS. The CDR3 runs to 15 residues.

The V call is TRBV27, the J call TRBJ2-5; D possibly corresponds to TRBD1 (5 bases). This CDR3 region has 13 residues. V was pared by 6 bases and J by 2 bases, with 10 bases between. The germline V gene encodes CDR1 MNHEY and CDR2 SMNVEV (reference sequence). The CDR3 protein is CASRHRPQETQYF. The CDR3 nucleotides are TGTGCCAGCAGACACAGGCCACAAGAGACCCAGTACTTC.

This clone was seen once. The gene calls are TRBV5-1 and TRBJ1-1; TRBD1 is a possible D gene (5 bases). This CDR3 has 15 amino acids. The germline V gene has CDR1 SGHRS and CDR2 YFSETQ. Trimming shortened V by 1 base and J by 3 bases, and 13 bases separated the two germline ends. This CDR3 reads CASSLRGYEDTEAFF. CDR3 DNA sequence: TGCGCCAGCAGCTTGCGGGGGTATGAAGACACTGAAGCTTTCTTT.

The chain links TRBV6-1 to TRBJ1-2; D might be TRBD1 (5 bases). This CDR3 region has 15 residues. V lost 2 bases to trimming and J lost 4 bases, with 14 bases between them. Per germline, CDR1 MNHNS and CDR2 SASEGT. The CDR3 loop is CASSEYRGSGYGYTF. The CDR3, as DNA: TGTGCCAGCAGTGAATATAGGGGTTCAGGCTATGGCTACACCTTC.

The chain combines TRBV30 with TRBJ2-7; D is possibly TRBD1 or TRBD2 (5 bases each). V lost 7 bases and J 5 bases, leaving 27 bases between the germline ends. Germline-derived CDR1 and CDR2 are GTSNPN and SVGIG (reference sequence). This CDR3 is built from 16 residues. CDR3 amino acids: CASQRRGHRLADEQYF. DNA of the CDR3: TGTGCCTCCCAACGCCGCGGGCACAGGTTGGCGGACGAGCAGTACTTC.

The chain is built from TRBV5-1 and TRBJ2-3; D possibly matches TRBD1 or TRBD2 (5 bases each). The V end was cut by 2 bases, the J end by 9 bases, with 19 bases between. The CDR3 spans 15 residues. In germline, CDR1 is SGHRS, CDR2 YFSETQ. The CDR3 region has the DNA TGCGCCAGCAGCTTCGATGGGACCCTCGAACAGACGCAGTATTTT. Amino acid sequence: CASSFDGTLEQTQYF.

V gene TRBV27 combines with J gene TRBJ1-1, with D possibly matching TRBD1 (5 bases). In germline, CDR1 is MNHEY, CDR2 SMNVEV (reference sequence). Trimming removed 6 bases from V and 7 bases from J, with 15 bases in between. The CDR3 length is 13 residues. In DNA, the CDR3 is TGTGCCAGCAGGAGAACCGGGAGGGGTGAAGCTTTCTTT. Amino acid sequence: CASRRTGRGEAFF.